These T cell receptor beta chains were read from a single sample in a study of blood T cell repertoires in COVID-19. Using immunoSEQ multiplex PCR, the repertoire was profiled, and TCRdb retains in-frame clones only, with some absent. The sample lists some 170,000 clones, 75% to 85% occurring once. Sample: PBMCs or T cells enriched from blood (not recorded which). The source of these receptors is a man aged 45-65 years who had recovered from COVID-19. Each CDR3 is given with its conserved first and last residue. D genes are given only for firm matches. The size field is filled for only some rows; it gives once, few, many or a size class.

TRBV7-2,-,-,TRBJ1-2,TGTGCCAGCAGCTTAGGGAAGGACAGAGTTAACTATGGCTACACCTTC,CASSLGKDRVNYGYTF
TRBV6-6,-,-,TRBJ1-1,TGTGCCAGCAGTTACTCCCAGAACACTGAAGCTTTCTTT,CASSYSQNTEAFF
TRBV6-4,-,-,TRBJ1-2,TGTGCCAGCAGTGAAAGTGGTTTGCTGGAGGGCTACACCTTC,CASSESGLLEGYTF
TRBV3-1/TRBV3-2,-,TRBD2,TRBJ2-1,TGTGCCAGCAGCCCATTAGGGACTAGCGGGGTCAGTGAGCAGTTCTTC,CASSPLGTSGVSEQFF
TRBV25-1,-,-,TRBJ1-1,TGTGCCAGCACCGGGTTGAACACTGAAGCTTTCTTT,CASTGLNTEAFF
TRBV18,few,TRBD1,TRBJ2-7,TGTGCCAGCTCACGAAGGACAGGGGTCAACTACGAGCAGTACTTC,CASSRRTGVNYEQYF
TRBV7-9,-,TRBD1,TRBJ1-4,TGTGCCAGCAGGGGGTCGGACAGGCTTAATGAAAAACTGTTTTTT,CASRGSDRLNEKLFF
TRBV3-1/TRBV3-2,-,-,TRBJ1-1,TGTGCCAGCAGCCGAGGTGCTGAAGCTTTCTTT,CASSRGAEAFF
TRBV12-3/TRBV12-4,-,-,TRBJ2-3,TGTGCCAGCAGTCTGGGACTGGGAGGTTCGCAGTATTTT,CASSLGLGGSQYF
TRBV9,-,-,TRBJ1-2,TGTGCCAGCAGCCGGGAGGGGAATCGTGGCTACACCTTC,CASSREGNRGYTF
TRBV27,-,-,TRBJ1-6,TGTGCCAGTTGGGGCAGGGGACGGTCACCCCTCCACTTT,CASWGRGRSPLHF
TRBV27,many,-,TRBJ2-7,TGTGCCAGCAGTCCAACTAGTTCCTACGAGCAGTACTTC,CASSPTSSYEQYF
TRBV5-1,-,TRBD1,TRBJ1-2,TGCGCCAGCAGCTTGGCAGGGACAGCAGCTAACTATGGCTACACCTTC,CASSLAGTAANYGYTF
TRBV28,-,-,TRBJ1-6,TGTGCCAGCAGTCGATCATTCTCGCGGGGGGCCCGCTATAATTCACCCCTCCACTTT,CASSRSFSRGARYNSPLHF
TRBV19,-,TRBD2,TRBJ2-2,TGTGCCAGTAGTCCCCTACCCCGAAGTCTAGCGGGGAGGAACACCGGGGAGCTGTTTTTT,CASSPLPRSLAGRNTGELFF